This T cell receptor beta chain is from a study of blood T cells in healthy people across ages. Germline-derived CDR1 and CDR2 are MNHEY and SMNVEV (reference sequence). With V trimmed by 6 bases and J by 4 bases, 8 bases remained unmatched. This CDR3 has 15 amino acids. With a J-beta primer mix and a sample-barcoded 5' primer, a second PCR ran about 6 to 11 cycles. TCRdb used MiXCR to reprocess the 5' RACE reads, holding one entry per CDR3 protein. Of about 780,000 distinct CDR3 sequences listed, 35% to 50% are singletons. The chain carries TRBV27 and TRBJ2-1; 8 nucleotides line up with TRBD1. The sample taken for sequencing was blood. The clonotype was recovered from an elderly man in good health. CDR3: CASRWGQGAYNEQFF. The CDR3 DNA follows: TGTGCCAGCAGGTGGGGGCAGGGGGCGTACAATGAGCAGTTCTTC.